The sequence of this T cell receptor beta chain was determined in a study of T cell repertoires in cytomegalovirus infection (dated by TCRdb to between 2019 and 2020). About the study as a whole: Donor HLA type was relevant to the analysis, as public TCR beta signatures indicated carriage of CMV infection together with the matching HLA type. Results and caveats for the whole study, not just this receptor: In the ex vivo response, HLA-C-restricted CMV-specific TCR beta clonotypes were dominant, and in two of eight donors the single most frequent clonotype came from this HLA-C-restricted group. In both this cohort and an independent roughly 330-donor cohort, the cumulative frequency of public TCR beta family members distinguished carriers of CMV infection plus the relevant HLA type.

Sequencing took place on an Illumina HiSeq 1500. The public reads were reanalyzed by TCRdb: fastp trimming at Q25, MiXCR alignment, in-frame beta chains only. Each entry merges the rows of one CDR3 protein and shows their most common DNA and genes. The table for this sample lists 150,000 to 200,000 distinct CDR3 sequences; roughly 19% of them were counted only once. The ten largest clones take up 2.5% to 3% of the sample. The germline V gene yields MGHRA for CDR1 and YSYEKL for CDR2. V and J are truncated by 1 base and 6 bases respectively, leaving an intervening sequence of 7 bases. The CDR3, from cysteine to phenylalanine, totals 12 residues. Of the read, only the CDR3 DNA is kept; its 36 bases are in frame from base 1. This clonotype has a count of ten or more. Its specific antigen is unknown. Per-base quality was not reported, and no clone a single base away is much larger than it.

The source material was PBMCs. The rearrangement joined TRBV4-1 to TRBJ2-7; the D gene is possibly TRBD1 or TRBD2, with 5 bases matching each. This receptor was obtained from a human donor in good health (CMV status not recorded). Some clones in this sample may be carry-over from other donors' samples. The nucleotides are TGCGCCAGCAGCCAAGCGGGGCTCGAGCAGTACTTC. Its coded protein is CASSQAGLEQYF.